What follows is one TCR beta chain and its context. The data were obtained in a study of technical replicates of blood from several donors. With 8 bases clipped from V and 2 bases from J, the junction kept 8 bases outside the gene matches. The CDR3 covers 15 residues. CDR1 SNHLY and CDR2 FYNNEI come from the germline V gene. Clones were sequenced by immunoSEQ multiplex PCR, and TCRdb holds only the in-frame ones, with some missing. The table includes under 80,000 clones, approximately 94% detected once. The rearrangement uses TRBV2 and TRBJ2-5; 10 bases agree with TRBD2. This TCR came from a human donor in good health. The material sequenced was T cells isolated from PBMCs. As DNA, the CDR3 is TGTGCCAGCTCTCCCGGACTAGCGGATCAAGAGACCCAGTACTTC. Its protein product is CASSPGLADQETQYF.